Sequencing of this TCR beta chain was carried out in a study of T cell repertoires in cytomegalovirus infection. On the study more broadly: Public TCR beta signature analysis indicated the presence of both CMV infection and matching HLA type.

TCRdb analysed the reads with MiXCR anew, one entry per CDR3 protein. The table includes 450,000 to 600,000 distinct CDR3 sequences, 30% to 35% detected once. A word on this clonotype: Its antigen is still unknown.

Whole-study findings and limits: The ex vivo response was dominated by HLA-C-restricted CMV-specific TCR beta clonotypes. The study identified carriers of CMV plus the relevant HLA from cumulative public TCR beta family frequency.

The trim removed 6 bases at V and 3 bases at J, leaving 4 bases unmatched. The CDR3 totals 14 residues. Germline V gene lookup returns CDR1 MRHNA and CDR2 SNTAGT. V and J are TRBV6-4 and TRBJ1-5, with TRBD1 matching over 8 bases. The origin of this receptor is a human donor in good health (CMV status not recorded). Some clones in this sample may be carry-over from other donors' samples. Sequencing used cultured PBMCs, obtained from culture after CMV antigen stimulation. The DNA for the CDR3 is TGTGCCAGCAGCCCGACAGGGGACAATCAGCCCCAGCATTTT. Translating gives CASSPTGDNQPQHF.